This T cell receptor beta chain derives from a study of patients and donors after allogeneic stem cell transplantation. This clonotype has more than one count but fewer than ten. MiXCR, run by TCRdb on the RT-PCR reads, gives a single entry per CDR3 protein. Among more than 150,000 distinct CDR3 sequences listed, around 41% were seen once. The CDR3 covers 12 residues. Trimming removed 0 bases from V and 8 bases from J, with 6 bases in between. Germline V gene sequence: CDR1 SGDLS, CDR2 YYNGEE. J is TRBJ1-3 and V is TRBV9; D remains unclear. This receptor was taken from a human donor who was either an allogeneic HSCT recipient or a stem cell or donor lymphocyte infusion donor (not recorded which). It is not recorded whose cells these are; they may come from a transplant donor. Sequencing was performed on blood, either unsorted or a sorted T cell fraction (not recorded which). In nucleotides, the CDR3 is TGTGCCAGCAGCGTAGTGGGTGACACCATATATTTT. The encoded protein is CASSVVGDTIYF.